The 18 T cell receptor beta chains below all came from one sample that was sequenced in a study of identical twins. TCRdb called the 5' RACE reads again in MiXCR, with one record for every CDR3 protein. The data hold 350,000 or so distinct CDR3 sequences, with around an eighth observed a single time. The sample was also linked to a second study, of yellow fever vaccine responses in identical twins.

The source material was CD8+ T cells sorted from blood. The source is a woman aged 18-35 years in good health.

The CDR3: CASSVDEDRSGNTIYF. CDR3 DNA sequence: TGTGCCAGCAGCGTAGATGAGGATCGCTCTGGAAACACCATATATTTT. This rearrangement joins TRBV9 to TRBJ1-3, with D hard to call. V lost 0 bases and J 0 bases, leaving 10 bases between the germline ends. The germline gives CDR1 SGDLS, CDR2 YYNGEE. This CDR3 region has 16 residues. The entire variable domain, with the rest obtained from reference TRBV9 and TRBJ1-3, is as follows: DSGVTQTPKHLITATGQRVTLRCSPRSGDLSVYWYQQSLDQGLQFLIQYYNGEERAKGNILERFSAQQFPDLHSELNLSSLELGDSALYFCASSVDEDRSGNTIYFGEGSWLTVV.

This clonotype was counted only a few times. CDR3 nucleotide sequence: TGCGCCAGCAGCCATATACAGAGCTCTGGAAACACCATATATTTT. Its protein product is CASSHIQSSGNTIYF. V is TRBV4-1 and J is TRBJ1-3; D ambiguous. Germline loops: CDR1 MGHRA, CDR2 YSYEKL. The CDR3 is 15 amino acids. V was pared by 3 bases and J by 0 bases, with 9 bases between.

The rearrangement joins TRBV27 to TRBJ2-1; TRBD2 aligns across 7 bases. V shed 7 bases and J 5 bases; nucleotides not matched to a gene: 17. Germline V CDR1 and CDR2: MNHEY, SMNVEV (reference sequence). The CDR3 totals 17 residues. The CDR3 loop reads CASNLVSPGLTDNEQFF. The CDR3 DNA sequence: TGTGCCAGCAACCTAGTCTCCCCGGGACTAACGGACAATGAGCAGTTCTTC.

This clonotype was seen a handful of times. The rearrangement links TRBV3-1 to TRBJ2-6; the D call may be TRBD1 or TRBD2 (5 bases each). This CDR3 has 18 residues. CDR1 is LGHDT, CDR2 YNNKEL, per germline (reference sequence). Trimming pared 4 bases from V and 0 bases from J, leaving 16 bases between. Here the CDR3 DNA reads TGTGCCAGCAGCCTAGAGGGACCGCTGAGCTCTGGGGCCAACGTCCTGACTTTC. Protein sequence: CASSLEGPLSSGANVLTF.

This chain connects TRBV11-3 to TRBJ1-1, with D perhaps matching TRBD1 (5 bases). V lost 5 bases to trimming and J lost 6 bases, with 13 bases between them. The CDR3 runs 13 residues. Per germline, CDR1 SGHNT and CDR2 YENEEA. The CDR3 here is CASSPRAPPEAFF. The CDR3 DNA follows: TGTGCCAGCAGCCCCAGGGCCCCGCCTGAAGCTTTCTTT.

The rearrangement joins TRBV3-1 to TRBJ2-1; D is undetermined. The CDR3 is made up of 14 amino acids. The germline CDR1 and CDR2 sequences are LGHDT and YNNKEL (reference sequence). V lost 5 bases, J lost 5 bases, and 13 bases lay in between. CDR3 amino acids: CASSGLRTDNEQFF. In DNA, the CDR3 is TGTGCCAGCAGCGGGTTACGGACGGACAATGAGCAGTTCTTC.

V and J are TRBV4-1 and TRBJ2-2; D is possibly TRBD2 (7 bases). V shed 3 bases and J shed 1 base, with 15 bases lying between them. The CDR3 contains 17 residues. From germline, CDR1 is MGHRA and CDR2 YSYEKL. CDR3 DNA: TGCGCCAGCAGCCAGAGGGAGGGACAAAAGAACACCGGGGAGCTGTTTTTT. This sequence encodes CASSQREGQKNTGELFF.

The chain recombines TRBV12-5 with TRBJ2-5, with D unresolved. The V gene lost 2 bases and the J gene lost 5 bases, with 9 bases spanning the gap. CDR1 and CDR2 (germline): LGHNT, FRNRAP. There are 13 residues in the CDR3. The chain's CDR3 is CASGLFGLETQYF. As DNA, the CDR3 is TGTGCTAGTGGTTTGTTTGGCTTGGAGACCCAGTACTTC.

This clonotype appeared many times. The CDR3 DNA sequence: TGTGCCAGCAGCCCACCTAACTCTGGGGCCAACGTCCTGACTTTC. Protein sequence: CASSPPNSGANVLTF. This chain uses TRBV12-3 or TRBV12-4 with TRBJ2-6, with unresolved D. This CDR3 contains 15 residues. V was trimmed by 6 bases and J by 0 bases, leaving 9 bases between them.

This clonotype was counted only a few times. The rearrangement uses TRBV28 and TRBJ2-5; TRBD1 agrees at 9 bases. This CDR3 is 17 amino acids long. The V and J ends lost 3 bases and 5 bases, in that order; junction bases with no gene match: 13. Germline V gene sequence: CDR1 MDHEN, CDR2 SYDVKM. The CDR3 sequence: CASSFFSDRGWKETQYF. For the CDR3, the DNA is TGTGCCAGCAGTTTCTTCTCGGACAGGGGTTGGAAGGAGACCCAGTACTTC. Filled out from reference TRBV28 and TRBJ2-5, the complete variable domain reads DVKVTQSSRYLVKRTGEKVFLECVQDMDHENMFWYRQDPGLGLRLIYFSYDVKMKEKGDIPEGYSVSREKKERFSLILESASTNQTSMYLCASSFFSDRGWKETQYFGPGTRLLVL.

V usage is TRBV9 and J usage is TRBJ2-2; 12 bases align to TRBD2. CDR1 is SGDLS, CDR2 YYNGEE, per germline. J gave up 6 bases and V 3 bases, and 3 bases lay outside the gene matches. The CDR3 is 15 residues long. CDR3 region: CASSDLAGGPGELFF. The CDR3, as DNA: TGTGCCAGCAGCGATCTAGCGGGAGGGCCCGGGGAGCTGTTTTTT.

This rearrangement joins TRBV20-1 to TRBJ1-2, with D unresolved. The germline V and J ends were trimmed by 1 base and 3 bases, with 18 bases remaining between them. This CDR3 has 16 amino acids. Germline V gives CDR1 DFQATT, CDR2 SNEGSKA (reference sequence). The DNA for the CDR3 is TGCAGTGCTAGAGCCGACGTATGGCCGAGGGACTATGGCTACACCTTC. This encodes CSARADVWPRDYGYTF.

A word on this clonotype: With a much larger clone just one base away, this may be a read error. This sequence joins TRBV12-3 or TRBV12-4 and TRBJ2-5; D not certain. The CDR3 loop spans 11 amino acids. This CDR3 is CGSRLQETQYF. DNA of the CDR3: TGTGGCAGCAGATTACAAGAGACCCAGTACTTC.

The chain combines TRBV28 with TRBJ2-1; the match to TRBD2 covers 10 bases. The V segment lost 2 bases and the J segment 5 bases; nucleotides outside the gene matches: 6. Germline V gene data show CDR1 as MDHEN and CDR2 as SYDVKM. The CDR3 is 16 amino acids. The CDR3, as DNA: TGTGCCAGCAGTTTAGATTTAGCGGGGGGCGACAATGAGCAGTTCTTC. Translation: CASSLDLAGGDNEQFF. The complete variable domain, with remaining parts taken from reference TRBV28 and TRBJ2-1, reads DVKVTQSSRYLVKRTGEKVFLECVQDMDHENMFWYRQDPGLGLRLIYFSYDVKMKEKGDIPEGYSVSREKKERFSLILESASTNQTSMYLCASSLDLAGGDNEQFFGPGTRLTVL.

This clonotype was recorded a few times. For the CDR3, the DNA is TGTGCCAGCAGCCCTCCACAGAGGGGGGGGTCTGGTTCAGGCTACACCTTC. Protein sequence: CASSPPQRGGSGSGYTF. The chain is built from TRBV7-9 and TRBJ1-2; the D gene is possibly TRBD1 (6 bases). Germline CDR1 SEHNR, CDR2 FQNEAQ (reference sequence). This CDR3 comprises 17 residues. V gave up 5 bases and J gave up 8 bases, with 27 bases separating them.

In its sample, this clonotype was seen once. A read error may explain this, as a much larger clone is one base away. The V and J genes are TRBV29-1 and TRBJ2-3; D is possibly TRBD2 (6 bases). Germline V CDR1 and CDR2: SQVTM, ANQGSEA. The V end lost 1 base, the J end lost 1 base, and 12 bases lay between the germline ends. CDR3 length: 15 residues. DNA of the CDR3: TGCAGCGTTGAAGGCCCCGGGAGTCGCACAGATACGCAGTATTTT. It specifies CSVEGPGSRTDTQYF.

This chain connects TRBV13 to TRBJ2-7, with TRBD2 matching over 7 bases. The CDR3 is made up of 14 amino acids. Trimming removed 3 bases from V and 5 bases from J; junction bases left unmatched: 7. The germline gives CDR1 PRHDT, CDR2 FYEKMQ (reference sequence). The chain's CDR3 is CASSFAGDPNEQYF. The CDR3 DNA reads TGTGCCAGCAGCTTCGCGGGAGACCCCAACGAGCAGTACTTC.

This clonotype was recorded many times. This chain uses TRBV4-1 with TRBJ2-7; D unclear. With 3 bases removed from V and 0 bases from J, the gap between germline ends came to 12 bases. From germline, CDR1 is MGHRA and CDR2 YSYEKL. The length of the CDR3 is 15 residues. CDR3 loop: CASSQGGGNSYEQYV. DNA for the CDR3: TGCGCCAGCAGCCAGGGCGGTGGGAACTCCTACGAGCAGTACGTC.